The 2 T cell receptor beta chains below come from one sample, sequenced in a study of cytomegalovirus exposure and HLA in healthy donors (dated by TCRdb to the late 2010s). Library method: the immunoSEQ multiplex PCR assay. The multiplex PCR relied on a mix of 60 forward primers for TCR Vbeta segments and 13 reverse primers for TCR Jbeta segments. TCRdb mirrors the immuneACCESS table, restricted to in-frame sequences. Some clones are absent from its copies; in checked studies, under half trace to an unresolved V gene, and the reason for the others is unknown. The sample table holds fewer than 110,000 clones, of which about 84% were seen once. The ten largest make up 2% to 2.5% of the sample. Sequencing was carried out using PBMCs. Receptor source: a man aged 25 to 40 in good health and CMV-seronegative.

The chain employs TRBV6-4 and TRBJ2-1; 8 nucleotides line up with TRBD2. Per the germline V gene, CDR1 is MRHNA and CDR2 is SNTAGT. The ends lost 2 bases at V and 5 bases at J; junction bases unmatched: 2. This CDR3 region has 14 residues. CDR3 sequence (DNA): TGTGCCAGCAGTGACGCTAGCGGGCACAATGAGCAGTTCTTC. Translation: CASSDASGHNEQFF.

This clone was counted a few times. This chain links TRBV25-1 with TRBJ2-7; maybe TRBD2 (6 bases). Germline V gives CDR1 MGHDK, CDR2 SYGVNS. The CDR3 extends over 16 amino acids. V shed 7 bases and J shed 3 bases, with 22 bases lying between them. CDR3 in DNA: TGTGCCAGCACAGAATCGGGGGAGCGGTTTAACTACGAGCAGTACTTC. It yields the protein CASTESGERFNYEQYF.